This T cell receptor (beta chain) is from a study of shared clonotypes between healthy human individuals. Terminally differentiated effector memory CD45RA+ cells were excluded by CCR7 positive selection of CD45RO-negative cells. Sequencing was performed with immunoSEQ multiplex PCR; in TCRdb, only in-frame clones are kept and a portion is missing. The profile shows some 2,100,000 clones, 85% to 95% of them singletons. Comments on this clone: Its antigen is unidentified.

The germline gives CDR1 SGHTA, CDR2 FQGNSA. The CDR3 contains 16 residues. The V end was cut by 5 bases, the J end by 4 bases, with 18 bases between. Study-wide results and caveats: Naive subsets generally exceeded memory subsets in estimated richness. Clonotypes which were not shared had lower generation probabilities than clonotypes that all four donors shared.

This TCR came from a man aged 18 to 35 in good health. Some clones in this sample may be carry-over from other donors' samples. Source material: naive CD8+ T cells from PBMCs. V gene TRBV7-2 combines with J gene TRBJ2-1; perhaps TRBD2 as D (6 bases). Here the CDR3 reads CASSPRAGLRYNEQFF. CDR3 nucleotides: TGTGCCAGCAGCCCCAGGGCGGGACTCAGATACAATGAGCAGTTCTTC.